This T cell receptor beta chain comes out of a study of T cell responses to AZD1222 COVID-19 vaccine. Findings and caveats of the study: Recipients of two AZD1222 doses showed rising Spike-specific TCR breadth and depth. Only five to seven AZD1222 recipients were seropositive at baseline.

Turning to this clone: Its antigen is currently unknown.

Data came from immunoSEQ multiplex PCR; TCRdb stores just in-frame clones and leaves some out. The table has around 160,000 clones, approximately 78% seen once. This receptor was obtained from an adult in good health. Here the sequenced sample was peripheral blood, taken on day 0 of MenACWY control vaccination.

CDR3 in amino acids: CASSLAGTGVVEQYF. As DNA, the CDR3 is TGTGCCAGCAGCTTGGCTGGGACAGGGGTCGTCGAGCAGTACTTC. The chain joins TRBV5-4 to TRBJ2-7, with 10 bases lining up with TRBD1. There are 15 residues in the CDR3. V shed 0 bases and J 6 bases; nucleotides not matched to a gene: 6. CDR1 SGHNT and CDR2 YYREEE come from the germline V gene (reference sequence).